This TCR beta chain appears in the sequencing data of a study of T-cell memory formation after mild COVID-19. This clonotype was seen many times. TCRdb re-called the 5' RACE reads with MiXCR, one entry per CDR3 protein. Found here are 400,000 or so distinct CDR3 sequences, around 18% of them singletons; the top ten hold 7.5% to 10%. Sequenced sample: PBMCs or a T cell subset sorted from them (not recorded which). This clonotype originated in an adult woman who had mild COVID-19 (a few samples of this study predate the infection). Cell type and time point are not known.

This CDR3 is CASSQVAGGPAEQYF. In DNA, the CDR3 is TGTGCCAGCAGCCAAGTAGCGGGAGGCCCTGCGGAGCAGTACTTC. This sequence joins TRBV3-1 and TRBJ2-7, with 10 bases aligning to TRBD2. CDR1 and CDR2 (germline): LGHDT, YNNKEL (reference sequence). V gave up 1 base and J gave up 7 bases; unmatched junction bases: 7. The CDR3 is 15 amino acids.